This T cell receptor (beta chain) was sequenced for a study of tumor-infiltrating lymphocytes in primary liver carcinoma. Ten or more counts support this clonotype. What it binds is unknown. Study-wide results and limits: Merely about 7.5-25% of top clones occurred in all five tumor regions.

For each extraction, RNA and DNA were obtained together from about 20-30 mg of unsorted bulk tissue. The length of the CDR3 is 13 residues. From germline, CDR1 is SGHDN and CDR2 FVKESK. V was shortened by 6 bases and J by 5 bases, with 8 bases between the two germline ends. With around 500 ng total RNA as template and a constant-region primer, TCR beta cDNA was made. Researchers made the TCR beta libraries by running three nested multiplex PCR rounds with slightly modified ARM-PCR. The first two PCR rounds used TRBV1-TRBV30 forward primers with a C-beta reverse primer, about 10 cycles each. MiXCR was run by TCRdb on the multiplex PCR reads, yielding one entry per CDR3 protein. Of 100,000 or so distinct CDR3 sequences detected, about 63% appear once; the ten largest clones hold 9.5% to 15%.

Material for sequencing was liver tumor tissue from sampling region 2. Subset defined: tumor region T2, inferior pole. The chain joins TRBV14 to TRBJ2-6, with D tentatively TRBD1 (5 bases). This sequence originates from a woman aged 55-69 years with primary liver carcinoma and hepatitis B virus infection. This CDR3 reads CASRKDRANVLTF. Written as DNA, the CDR3 is TGTGCCAGCAGGAAGGACAGGGCCAACGTCCTGACTTTC.